This T cell receptor (beta chain) appears in the sequencing data of a study of blood T cell repertoires in COVID-19. On the study more broadly: Samples representing acute and convalescent COVID-19 were sourced from the United States, Italy and Spain. PBMCs, B-cell-depleted T cells, or T cells were the source of the cDNA or gDNA that made up the material.

In the source study's methods: Amplified reference gene primers provided the basis for estimating nucleated cell counts. Data came from immunoSEQ multiplex PCR; TCRdb stores just in-frame clones and leaves some out. V, J and clone size are taken as reported in that table, and D and trimming were inferred from the DNA itself. The data show 110,000 or so clones, around 77% seen once. V lost 0 bases and J lost 2, with 15 bases in between. From germline, CDR1 is SEHNR and CDR2 FQNEAQ (reference sequence). The length of the CDR3 is 17 residues. The chain couples TRBV7-9 to TRBJ2-3, with D possibly TRBD1 on 8 matching bases. The origin of this receptor is a human donor in a cohort sampled during active COVID-19. The sequenced sample consisted of peripheral blood. This CDR3 reads CASSLATGGRATDTQYF. CDR3 nucleotides: TGTGCCAGCAGCTTAGCAACAGGGGGGAGGGCCACAGATACGCAGTATTTT. The variable domain in full, completed from reference TRBV7-9 and TRBJ2-3, reads DTGVSQNPRHKITKRGQNVTFRCDPISEHNRLYWYRQTLGQGPEFLTYFQNEAQLEKSRLLSDRFSAERPKGSFSTLEIQRTEQGDSAMYLCASSLATGGRATDTQYFGPGTRLTVL.